This T cell receptor beta chain was profiled in a study of human T cells and chemical hapten exposure (dated by TCRdb to about 2021). Some background on the complete study: Libraries were combined into a pool for sequencing, and differences in TCR yield between samples came mainly from small differences in library volumes within the pool. Peripheral blood TCR repertoire changes were tracked in vivo in alopecia patients during primary and secondary sensitization to the hapten diphenylcyclopropenone (DPC). From each blood RNA sample, both TCR alpha and TCR beta chains were sequenced.

This clonotype has a handful of counts. The clone's antigen remains unknown. No qualities accompany the bases; no much larger clone lies one base away. Receptor libraries were prepared by 5' RACE. Sequenced using an Illumina MiSeq. During library preparation, unique molecular identifiers were attached to individual cDNA molecules so that TCRs could be counted quantitatively and reproducibly. Per the original workflow: A median of roughly 99,000 TCRs per sample was observed, with a range of 23,224 to 690,600. V, J and CDR3 annotation of the TCR reads was performed with the Decombinator software suite. Every sample was subsampled to the same number of TCRs (28,000) for the PS versus PT1 abundance plots. TCRs were defined as expanded if absent before sensitization and observed at least eight times at the 2-week time point. The public reads were reanalyzed by TCRdb: fastp trimming at Q25, MiXCR alignment, in-frame beta chains only. Every entry covers one CDR3 protein and lists the most common genes and DNA from its rows. The V and J calls and clone size are TCRdb's, not the authors'. The sample table records 110,000 to 150,000 distinct CDR3 sequences; 3.5% to 5% of these occur just once. The top ten hold more than 1.2% of the sample.

The junction shows trimming of 0 bases on V and 13 bases on J, plus 11 bases between the germline ends. The germline V gene provides CDR1 SGDLS and CDR2 YYNGEE. Spanning cysteine to phenylalanine, the CDR3 consists of 12 amino acids. Left in the record is the CDR3 DNA by itself, 36 bases read in frame from the first base. Beyond this particular receptor, the publication reports: After repeated subsampling, the strength of the expansion versus patch-test correlation and the threshold at which it became significant changed. The number of TCRs above 1 in 1000 frequency did not change with DPC sensitization; there was no evidence of global repertoire structure alterations.

Unfractionated whole blood was collected in Tempus Blood RNA tubes, and total RNA was extracted from that blood. Roughly five healthy volunteers acted as controls for TCR sequencing and had blood drawn at day 0, 2 weeks and 6 weeks. This chain joins TRBV9 to TRBJ2-4; the D gene assignment is perhaps TRBD1 or TRBD2, with each matching 5 bases. This clonotype was obtained from a female donor in good health. Here is the DNA: TGTGCCAGCAGCGTAGTTGGGGGTTCACAGTACTTC. It translates to CASSVVGGSQYF. Full variable domain (CDR3 extended with the reference TRBV9 and TRBJ2-4 proteins): DSGVTQTPKHLITATGQRVTLRCSPRSGDLSVYWYQQSLDQGLQFLIQYYNGEERAKGNILERFSAQQFPDLHSELNLSSLELGDSALYFCASSVVGGSQYFGAGTRLSVL.